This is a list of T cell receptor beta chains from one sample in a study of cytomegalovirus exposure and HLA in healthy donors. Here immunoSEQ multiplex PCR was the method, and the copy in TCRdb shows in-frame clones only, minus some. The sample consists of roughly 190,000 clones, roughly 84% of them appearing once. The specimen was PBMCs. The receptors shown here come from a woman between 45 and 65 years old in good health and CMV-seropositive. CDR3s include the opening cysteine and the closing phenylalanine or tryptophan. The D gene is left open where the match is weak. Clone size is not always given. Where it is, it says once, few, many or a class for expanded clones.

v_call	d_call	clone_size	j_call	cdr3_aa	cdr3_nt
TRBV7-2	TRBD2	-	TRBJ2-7	CASSPGGRAAEQYF	TGTGCCAGCAGCCCCGGGGGGAGGGCAGCCGAGCAGTACTTC
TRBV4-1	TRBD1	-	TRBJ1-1	CASSQEGQGRTEAFF	TGCGCCAGCAGCCAAGAAGGACAGGGGAGGACTGAAGCTTTCTTT
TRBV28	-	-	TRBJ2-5	CASSPRARVPETQYF	TGTGCCAGCAGTCCCCGAGCGCGGGTACCAGAGACCCAGTACTTC
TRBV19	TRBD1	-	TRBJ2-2	CASSVGQGAGRELFF	TGTGCCAGTAGTGTCGGACAGGGAGCGGGCCGGGAGCTGTTTTTT
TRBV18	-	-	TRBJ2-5	CASSPETKETQYF	TGTGCCAGCTCACCAGAGACAAAAGAGACCCAGTACTTC
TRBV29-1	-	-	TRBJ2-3	CSVDPGGSDTQYF	TGCAGCGTTGACCCGGGGGGCAGCGATACGCAGTATTTT
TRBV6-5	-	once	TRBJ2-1	CASRQFNEQFF	TGTGCCAGCAGACAGTTCAATGAGCAGTTCTTC
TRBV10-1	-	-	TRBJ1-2	CASSPRERVIGYTF	TGCGCCAGCAGCCCCAGGGAACGAGTGATCGGCTACACCTTC
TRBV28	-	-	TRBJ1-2	CASSFGAAYGYTF	TGTGCCAGCAGTTTTGGCGCGGCCTATGGCTACACCTTC
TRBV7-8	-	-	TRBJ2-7	CASRQDSYEQYF	TGTGCCAGCCGACAGGACTCCTACGAGCAGTACTTC
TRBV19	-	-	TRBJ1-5	CASSIGRRYQPQHF	TGTGCCAGTAGTATAGGGAGAAGGTATCAGCCCCAGCATTTT
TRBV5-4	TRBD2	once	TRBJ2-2	CASSQDSLAGAPGELFF	TGTGCCAGCAGCCAAGATAGCCTAGCGGGGGCCCCCGGGGAGCTGTTTTTT